A single sample gave rise to the 8 T cell receptor beta chains below, sequenced in a study of shared clonotypes between healthy human individuals. Positive CCR7 selection of CD45RO-negative cells yielded the naive CD8 cells, and terminally differentiated effector memory CD45RA+ cells were excluded. The assay was immunoSEQ multiplex PCR, and TCRdb's table has in-frame clones only and misses some. The sample yields around 2.1 million clones, around 93% seen once. The sequencing input was naive CD8+ T cells from PBMCs. These TCRs come from a young man in good health. Some clones in this sample may be carry-over from other donors' samples.

Only one count was recorded for this clone. The rearrangement uses TRBV7-9 and TRBJ2-5; TRBD1 might be the D (8 bases). The CDR3 is 16 residues long. From germline, CDR1 is SEHNR and CDR2 FQNEAQ (reference sequence). The V gene lost 3 bases and the J gene lost 5 bases, with 19 bases spanning the gap. The CDR3, as DNA: TGTGCCAGCAGCTTCCGCAGACAGGGGAGGGATGAGACCCAGTACTTC. Translating gives CASSFRRQGRDETQYF.

The chain uses TRBV27 and TRBJ2-1; 9 bases map to TRBD1. Germline-derived CDR1 and CDR2 are MNHEY and SMNVEV (reference sequence). After removal of 5 bases from V and 6 bases from J, the junction contained 2 bases not matched to a gene. This CDR3 has 13 residues. For the CDR3, the DNA is TGTGCCAGCAGTATGACAGGGGGCAATGAGCAGTTCTTC. This codes for CASSMTGGNEQFF.

This chain joins TRBV27 and TRBJ2-7; 9 bases are shared with TRBD1. Germline V gene data show CDR1 as MNHEY and CDR2 as SMNVEV (reference sequence). Germline trimming cut 6 bases from V and 0 bases from J; bases unmatched to any gene: 3. The CDR3 loop spans 14 amino acids. The CDR3 loop reads CASRGQGFSYEQYF. The CDR3, as DNA: TGTGCCAGCAGGGGACAGGGCTTCTCCTACGAGCAGTACTTC.

The V call is TRBV14, the J call TRBJ2-1; 8 positions match TRBD2. The CDR3 extends over 15 amino acids. The J segment lost 2 bases and the V segment lost 7 bases, leaving 7 bases of the junction unmatched. CDR1 and CDR2 from the germline V gene are SGHDN and FVKESK. The CDR3 spells CASTPLAGPYNEQFF. The CDR3 nucleotides are TGTGCCAGCACCCCTTTAGCGGGACCCTACAATGAGCAGTTCTTC.

In nucleotides, the CDR3 is TGTGCCAGCAGCCCTGGACGCGAGGCGCAGTACTTC. This sequence encodes CASSPGREAQYF. The chain has TRBV7-9 and TRBJ2-7; D not resolved. V lost 5 bases and J lost 9, with 14 bases in between. Germline lookup yields CDR1 SEHNR and CDR2 FQNEAQ (reference sequence). CDR3 length equals 12 residues.

This chain uses TRBV10-3 with TRBJ1-4; possibly TRBD1 for D (5 bases). Germline-derived CDR1 and CDR2 are ENHRY and SYGVKD. This CDR3 region has 17 residues. Trimming left V 4 bases short and J 8 bases short, with 23 bases between. The CDR3: CAISVHPGGGLDEKLFF. The DNA of the CDR3 is TGTGCCATCAGTGTCCACCCGGGGGGGGGACTCGACGAAAAACTGTTTTTT.

The gene calls are TRBV6-5 and TRBJ2-3; D is unclear. Looked up from germline, CDR1 is MNHEY and CDR2 is SVGAGI. The length of the CDR3 is 16 residues. The V end lost 2 bases, the J end lost 4 bases, and 16 bases lay between the germline ends. The CDR3 DNA reads as TGTGCCAGCAGTTACGGCCAATTCAAGGGTGCAGATACGCAGTATTTT. This gives the protein CASSYGQFKGADTQYF.

V and J are TRBV18 and TRBJ1-4, with 7 bases matching TRBD1. Losses at the gene ends were 4 bases for V and 6 bases for J; bases not matched to a gene: 8. Germline V lookup: CDR1 KGHSH, CDR2 LQKENI. This CDR3 has 15 amino acids. This chain's CDR3 is CASSLGRTGDEKLFF. The CDR3 bases are TGTGCCAGCTCACTCGGAAGGACAGGAGATGAAAAACTGTTTTTT.